One T cell receptor (beta chain) is described in this entry. With 6 bases clipped from V and 4 bases from J, the junction kept 14 bases outside the gene matches. Germline CDR1 and CDR2: MNHEY and SMNVEV (reference sequence). CDR3 length: 16 residues. Participant-reported clinical history was the basis for cohort assignment. The entry originates in a study of blood T cell repertoires in COVID-19. Study-level background: Both acute and convalescent COVID-19 samples were obtained from the United States, Italy and Spain. Sources were T cells, B-cell-depleted T cells, or PBMCs; the material itself was cDNA or gDNA.

Original processing notes: How many nucleated cells were present was estimated from reference gene primer amplification. The protocol was immunoSEQ multiplex PCR, while the TCRdb copy is restricted to in-frame clones and leaves out a portion. V and J calls and clone size are as listed in that table; D and trimming were resolved from the DNA. This sample has approximately 450,000 clones, with 85% to 90% found just once. The chain links TRBV27 to TRBJ2-7; 8 bases line up with TRBD1. The receptor was derived from a man between 25 and 39 years old who had recovered from COVID-19. Sequenced sample: PBMCs or T cells enriched from blood (not recorded which). The CDR3 sequence: CASSHGQGLRIYEQYF. CDR3 bases: TGTGCCAGCAGCCACGGACAGGGCCTCCGAATTTACGAGCAGTACTTC.